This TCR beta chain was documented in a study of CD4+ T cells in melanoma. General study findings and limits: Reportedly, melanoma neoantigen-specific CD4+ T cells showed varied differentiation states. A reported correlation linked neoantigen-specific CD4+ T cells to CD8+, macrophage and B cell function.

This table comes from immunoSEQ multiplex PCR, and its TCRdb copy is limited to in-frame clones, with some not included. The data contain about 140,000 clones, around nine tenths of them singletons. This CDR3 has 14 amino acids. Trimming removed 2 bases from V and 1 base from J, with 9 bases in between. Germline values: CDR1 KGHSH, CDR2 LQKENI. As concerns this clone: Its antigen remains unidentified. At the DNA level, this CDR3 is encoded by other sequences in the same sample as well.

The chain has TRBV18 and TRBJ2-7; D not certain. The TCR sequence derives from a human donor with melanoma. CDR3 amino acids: CASSPSPSSYEQYF. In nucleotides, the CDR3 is TGTGCCAGCTCACCATCTCCATCTTCCTACGAGCAGTACTTC.